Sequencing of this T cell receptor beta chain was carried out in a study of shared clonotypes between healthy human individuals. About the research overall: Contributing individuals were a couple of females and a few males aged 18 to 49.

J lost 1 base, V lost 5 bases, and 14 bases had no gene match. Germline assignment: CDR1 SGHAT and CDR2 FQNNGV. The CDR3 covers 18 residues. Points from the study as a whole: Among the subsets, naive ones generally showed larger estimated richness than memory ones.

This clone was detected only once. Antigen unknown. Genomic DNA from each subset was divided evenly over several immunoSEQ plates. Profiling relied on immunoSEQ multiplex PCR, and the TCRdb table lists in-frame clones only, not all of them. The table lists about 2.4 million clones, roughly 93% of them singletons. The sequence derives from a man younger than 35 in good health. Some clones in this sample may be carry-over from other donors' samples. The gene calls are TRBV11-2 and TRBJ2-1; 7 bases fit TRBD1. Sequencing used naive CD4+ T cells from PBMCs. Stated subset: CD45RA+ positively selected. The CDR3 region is CASSATITGVRSYNEQFF. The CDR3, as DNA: TGTGCCAGCAGCGCGACGATCACAGGGGTCCGTTCCTACAATGAGCAGTTCTTC.